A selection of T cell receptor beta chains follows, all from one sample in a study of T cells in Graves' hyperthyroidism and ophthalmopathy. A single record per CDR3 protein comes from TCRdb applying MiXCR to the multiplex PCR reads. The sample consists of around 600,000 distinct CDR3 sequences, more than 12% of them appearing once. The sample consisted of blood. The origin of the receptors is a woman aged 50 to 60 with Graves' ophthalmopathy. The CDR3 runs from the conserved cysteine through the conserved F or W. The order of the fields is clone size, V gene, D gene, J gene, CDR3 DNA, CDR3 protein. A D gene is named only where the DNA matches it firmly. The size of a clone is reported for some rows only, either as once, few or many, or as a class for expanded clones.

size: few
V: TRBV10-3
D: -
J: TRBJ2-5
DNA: TGTGCCATCAGAGCCGAAGAGACCCAGTACTTC
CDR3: CAIRAEETQYF

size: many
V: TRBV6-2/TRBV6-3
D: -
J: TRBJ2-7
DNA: TGTGCCAGCAGCGACAGGCTAGCCTACGAGCAGTACTTC
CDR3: CASSDRLAYEQYF

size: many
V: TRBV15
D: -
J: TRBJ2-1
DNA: TGTGCCACCAGCAGGAACTTTGGCGAGCAGTTCTTC
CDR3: CATSRNFGEQFF

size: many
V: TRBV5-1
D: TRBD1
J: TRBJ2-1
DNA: TGCGCCAGCAGCTTTATGACAGGGAGCTCCTACAATGAGCAGTTCTTC
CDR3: CASSFMTGSSYNEQFF

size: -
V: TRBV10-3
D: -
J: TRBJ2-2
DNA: TGTGCCATCAGGGAAACGAACACCGGGGAGCTGTTTTTT
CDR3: CAIRETNTGELFF

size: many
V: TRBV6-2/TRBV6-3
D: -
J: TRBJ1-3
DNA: TGTGCCAGCAGTTATGAGGGAAGCTCTGGAAACACCATATATTTT
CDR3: CASSYEGSSGNTIYF

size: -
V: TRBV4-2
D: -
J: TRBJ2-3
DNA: TGTGCCAGCAGCCAAGATGACAGCACAGATACGCAGTATTTT
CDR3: CASSQDDSTDTQYF

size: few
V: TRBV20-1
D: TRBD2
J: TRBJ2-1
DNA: TGCAGTGCCCACGCCGGGACTAGCCCCTACAATGAGCAGTTCTTC
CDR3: CSAHAGTSPYNEQFF

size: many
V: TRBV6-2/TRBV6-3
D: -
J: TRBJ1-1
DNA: TGTGCCAGCAGCTATGCGAGGGACACCCCTGAAGCTTTCTTT
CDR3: CASSYARDTPEAFF

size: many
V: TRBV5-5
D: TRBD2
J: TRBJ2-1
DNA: TGTGCCAGCAGCGGAGCTAGCGGGAGGACAGACAATGAGCAGTTCTTC
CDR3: CASSGASGRTDNEQFF

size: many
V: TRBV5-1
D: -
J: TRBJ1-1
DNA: TGCGCCAGCAGCTTGGCCGGGACAATGAACACTGAAGCTTTCTTT
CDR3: CASSLAGTMNTEAFF

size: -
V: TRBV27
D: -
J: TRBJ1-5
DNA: TGTGCCAGCAGTTTATCACGAGGGGGTAGCAATCAGCCCCAGCATTTT
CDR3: CASSLSRGGSNQPQHF

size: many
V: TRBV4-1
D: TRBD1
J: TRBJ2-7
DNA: TGCGCCAGCAGCCAAGAACTGACAGGGGGCAGTTACGAGCAGTACTTC
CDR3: CASSQELTGGSYEQYF

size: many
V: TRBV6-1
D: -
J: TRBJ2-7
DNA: TGTGCCAGCATTGGGACCGACCCTGCCTACGAGCAGTACTTC
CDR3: CASIGTDPAYEQYF

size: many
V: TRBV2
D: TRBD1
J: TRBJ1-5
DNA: TGTGCCAGCAGCCTCGGACAGGAGATTTGGCCCCAGCATTTT
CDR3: CASSLGQEIWPQHF

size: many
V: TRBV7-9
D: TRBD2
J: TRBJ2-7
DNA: TGTGCCAGCAGCCCGCCTCTAGCGGGAGGCTACGAGCAGTACTTC
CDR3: CASSPPLAGGYEQYF

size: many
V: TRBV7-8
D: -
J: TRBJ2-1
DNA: TGTGCCAGCAGCCTAAGAGAGGGGTACAATGAGCAGTTCTTC
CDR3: CASSLREGYNEQFF

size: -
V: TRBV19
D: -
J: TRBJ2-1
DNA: TGTGCCAGTAGTATCCGTGGAGCGGGCGCCTCCTACAATGAGCAGTTCTTC
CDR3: CASSIRGAGASYNEQFF

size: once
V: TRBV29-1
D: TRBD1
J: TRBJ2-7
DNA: TGCAGCGGAGGGACAGGGTTCTACGAGCAGTACTTC
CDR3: CSGGTGFYEQYF

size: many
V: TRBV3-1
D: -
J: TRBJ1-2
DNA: TGTGCCAGCAGCCAAGCTTGGCGCCCCTACCATTCAGGCTACACCTTC
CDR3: CASSQAWRPYHSGYTF

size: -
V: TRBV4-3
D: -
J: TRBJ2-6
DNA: TGCGCCAGCAGCCGGGGGGTGGGAAGCTCTGGGGCCAACGTCCTGACTTTC
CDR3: CASSRGVGSSGANVLTF

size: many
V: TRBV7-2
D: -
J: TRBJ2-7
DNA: TGTGCCAGCAGCTTTTTAGACGAGCAGTACTTC
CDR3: CASSFLDEQYF

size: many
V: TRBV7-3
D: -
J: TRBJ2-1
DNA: TGTGCCAGCAGCCTAGCTGGGACGCAGCAGTTCTTC
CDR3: CASSLAGTQQFF

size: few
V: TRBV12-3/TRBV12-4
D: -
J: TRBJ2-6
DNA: TGTGCCAGCAGTTTAGAGGGAACAGGGACTGGGGCCAACGTCCTGACTTTC
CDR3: CASSLEGTGTGANVLTF

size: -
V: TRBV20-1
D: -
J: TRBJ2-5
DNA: TGCAGTGCTAGGGATCCTAGGGGGGTGCAAGAGACCCAGTACTTC
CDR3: CSARDPRGVQETQYF

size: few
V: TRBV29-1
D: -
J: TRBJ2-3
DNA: TGCAGCGTTGAAAATCAGCCAGATACGCAGTATTTT
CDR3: CSVENQPDTQYF

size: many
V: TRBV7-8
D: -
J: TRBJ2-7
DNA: TGTGCCAGCAGCTTGAGGGGAAACCTTGGATACGAGCAGTACTTC
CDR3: CASSLRGNLGYEQYF

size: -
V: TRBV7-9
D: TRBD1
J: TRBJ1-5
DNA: TGTGCCAGCAGTACACGACAGGGGCTTAATCAGCCCCAGCATTTT
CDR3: CASSTRQGLNQPQHF